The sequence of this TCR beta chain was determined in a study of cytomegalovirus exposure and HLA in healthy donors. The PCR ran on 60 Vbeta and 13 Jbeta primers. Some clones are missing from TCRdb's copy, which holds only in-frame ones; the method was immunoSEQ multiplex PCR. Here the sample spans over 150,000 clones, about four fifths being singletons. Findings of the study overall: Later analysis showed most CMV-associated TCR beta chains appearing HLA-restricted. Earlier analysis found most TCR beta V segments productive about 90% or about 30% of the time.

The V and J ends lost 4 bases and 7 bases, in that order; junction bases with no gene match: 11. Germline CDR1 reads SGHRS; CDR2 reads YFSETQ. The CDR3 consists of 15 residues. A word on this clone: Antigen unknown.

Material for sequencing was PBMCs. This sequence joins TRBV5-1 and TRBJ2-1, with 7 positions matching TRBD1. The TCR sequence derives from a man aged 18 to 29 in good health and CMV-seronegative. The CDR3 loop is CASSNADRARNEQFF. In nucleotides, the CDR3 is TGCGCCAGCAGCAACGCAGACAGGGCGAGGAATGAGCAGTTCTTC.